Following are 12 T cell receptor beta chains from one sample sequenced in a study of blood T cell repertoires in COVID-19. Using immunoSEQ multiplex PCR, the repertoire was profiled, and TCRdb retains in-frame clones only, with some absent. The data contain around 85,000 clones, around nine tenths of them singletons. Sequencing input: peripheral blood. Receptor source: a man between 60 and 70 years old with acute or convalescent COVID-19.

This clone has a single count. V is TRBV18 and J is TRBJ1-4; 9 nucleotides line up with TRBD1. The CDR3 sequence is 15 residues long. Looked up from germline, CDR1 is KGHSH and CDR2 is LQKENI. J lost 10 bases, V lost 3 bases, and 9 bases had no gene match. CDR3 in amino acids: CASSPTGQGIGKLFF. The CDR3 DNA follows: TGTGCCAGCTCACCTACCGGACAGGGGATTGGAAAACTGTTTTTT.

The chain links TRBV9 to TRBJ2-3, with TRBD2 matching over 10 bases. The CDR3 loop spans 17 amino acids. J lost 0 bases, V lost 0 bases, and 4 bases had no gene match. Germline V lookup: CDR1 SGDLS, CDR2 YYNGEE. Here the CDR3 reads CASSVAGLAESTDTQYF. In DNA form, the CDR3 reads TGTGCCAGCAGCGTAGCCGGACTAGCGGAGAGCACAGATACGCAGTATTTT.

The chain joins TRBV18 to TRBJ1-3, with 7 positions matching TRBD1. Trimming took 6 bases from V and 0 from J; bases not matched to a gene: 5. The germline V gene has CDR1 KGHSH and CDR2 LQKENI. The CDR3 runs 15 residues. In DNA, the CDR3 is TGTGCCAGCTCGCAGGGGGTATCCTCTGGAAACACCATATATTTT. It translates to CASSQGVSSGNTIYF.

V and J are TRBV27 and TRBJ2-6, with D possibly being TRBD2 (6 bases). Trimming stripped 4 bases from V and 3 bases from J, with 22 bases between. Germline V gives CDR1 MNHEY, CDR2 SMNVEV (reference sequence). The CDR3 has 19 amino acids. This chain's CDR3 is CASSYAGQVGLFGANVLTF. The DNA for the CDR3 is TGTGCCAGCAGTTATGCGGGGCAGGTGGGGCTTTTTGGGGCCAACGTCCTGACTTTC.

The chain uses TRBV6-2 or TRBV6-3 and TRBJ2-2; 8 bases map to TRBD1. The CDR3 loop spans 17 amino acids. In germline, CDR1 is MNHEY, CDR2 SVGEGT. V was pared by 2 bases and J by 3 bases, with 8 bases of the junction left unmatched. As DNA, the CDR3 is TGTGCCAGCAGTTACGTCGCCAGGGGGCCGGACACCGGGGAGCTGTTTTTT. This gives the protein CASSYVARGPDTGELFF.

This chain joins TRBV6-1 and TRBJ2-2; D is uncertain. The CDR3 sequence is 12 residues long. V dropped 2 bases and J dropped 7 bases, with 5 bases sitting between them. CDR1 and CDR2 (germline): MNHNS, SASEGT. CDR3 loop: CASSEFNGELFF. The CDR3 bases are TGTGCCAGCAGTGAATTTAACGGGGAGCTGTTTTTT.

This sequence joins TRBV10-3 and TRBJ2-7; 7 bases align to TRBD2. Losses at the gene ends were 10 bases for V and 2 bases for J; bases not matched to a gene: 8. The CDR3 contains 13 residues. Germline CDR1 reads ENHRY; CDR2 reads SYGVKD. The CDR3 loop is CATRRGDPYEQYF. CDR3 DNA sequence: TGTGCCACAAGACGGGGGGATCCCTACGAGCAGTACTTC.

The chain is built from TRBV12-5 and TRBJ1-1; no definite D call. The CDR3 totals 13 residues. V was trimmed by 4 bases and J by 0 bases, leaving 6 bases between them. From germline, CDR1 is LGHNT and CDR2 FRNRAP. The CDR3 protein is CASGSQLNTEAFF. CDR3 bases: TGTGCTAGTGGTTCCCAATTGAACACTGAAGCTTTCTTT.

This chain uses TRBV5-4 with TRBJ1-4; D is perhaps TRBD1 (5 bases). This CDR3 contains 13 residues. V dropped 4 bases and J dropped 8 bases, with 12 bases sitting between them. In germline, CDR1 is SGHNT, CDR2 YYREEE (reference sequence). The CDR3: CASSPDTGEKLFF. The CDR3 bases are TGTGCCAGCAGCCCGGACACAGGAGAAAAACTGTTTTTT.

As DNA, the CDR3 is TGTGCCAGTAGTGATACTAGCCGGCCCAATCAGCCCCAGCATTTT. Residues: CASSDTSRPNQPQHF. The rearrangement joins TRBV19 to TRBJ1-5; D remains ambiguous. There are 15 residues in the CDR3. The V gene's germline CDR1 is LNHDA and CDR2 SQIVND (reference sequence). The germline V and J ends were trimmed by 5 bases and 3 bases, with 14 bases remaining between them.

The CDR3 here is CASSPRTGYREQYF. The CDR3 DNA reads TGTGCCAGCAGCCCCCGGACAGGGTATCGCGAGCAGTACTTC. V is TRBV3-1 (or the pseudogene TRBV3-2) and J is TRBJ2-7; 8 bases agree with TRBD1. Trimming took 4 bases from V and 6 from J; bases not matched to a gene: 8. The CDR3 covers 14 residues. Germline lookup yields CDR1 LGHDT and CDR2 YNNKEL (reference sequence).

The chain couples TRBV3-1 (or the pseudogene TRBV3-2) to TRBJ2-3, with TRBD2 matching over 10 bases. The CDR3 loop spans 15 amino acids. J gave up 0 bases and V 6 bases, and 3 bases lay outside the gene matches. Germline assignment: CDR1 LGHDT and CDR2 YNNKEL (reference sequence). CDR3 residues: CASRPGLASTDTQYF. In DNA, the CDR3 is TGTGCCAGCAGACCGGGACTAGCGAGCACAGATACGCAGTATTTT.